Below are 28 T cell receptor beta chains sequenced from a single sample in a study of CD8+CD57+ T cells in acquired aplastic anemia. Profiles of TCR beta VDJ and CDR3 were generated from a genomic DNA template. TCRdb redid the calling of the reads with MiXCR, one entry per CDR3 protein. The sample contains 190,000 or so distinct CDR3 sequences, 48% of which appear only once. Those patients picked for sequencing had displayed CD8+CD57+ cell expansion on flow cytometry. The sequencing sample was made of sorted CD4+, CD8+, or CD8+CD57+ T cells (not recorded which) from PBMCs. These TCRs come from a human donor with aplastic anemia.

This clonotype appeared many times. The rearrangement links TRBV5-1 to TRBJ1-2; 9 nucleotides align to TRBD1. The CDR3 covers 14 residues. Germline CDR1 reads SGHRS; CDR2 reads YFSETQ. J was trimmed by 3 bases and V by 6 bases; bases with no gene match: 6. The CDR3 DNA sequence: TGCGCCAGCACCCCGCGGACAGGGGACTATGGCTACACCTTC. It yields the protein CASTPRTGDYGYTF.

The table lists this clonotype with a few counts. This rearrangement joins TRBV28 to TRBJ1-2, with D possibly TRBD1 on 6 matching bases. CDR3 length equals 15 residues. Germline assignment: CDR1 MDHEN and CDR2 SYDVKM. V was shortened by 4 bases and J by 5 bases, with 17 bases between the two germline ends. CDR3 nucleotide sequence: TGTGCCAGCAGTTATGGGGGGGCCCAGCCTTATGGCTACACCTTC. It encodes CASSYGGAQPYGYTF.

This clonotype has ten or more counts. The chain joins TRBV5-1 to TRBJ2-7, with 10 nucleotides matching TRBD1. The germline CDR1 and CDR2 sequences are SGHRS and YFSETQ. This CDR3 is 15 amino acids long. V was clipped by 0 bases and J by 2 bases; unmatched bases: 2. The CDR3 sequence: CASSLAGTGAYEQYF. CDR3 DNA: TGCGCCAGCAGCTTGGCCGGGACAGGGGCCTACGAGCAGTACTTC. Together with reference TRBV5-1 and TRBJ2-7, the CDR3 gives the full variable domain: KAGVTQTPRYLIKTRGQQVTLSCSPISGHRSVSWYQQTPGQGLQFLFEYFSETQRNKGNFPGRFSGRQFSNSRSEMNVSTLELGDSALYLCASSLAGTGAYEQYFGPGTRLTVT.

V usage is TRBV5-1 and J usage is TRBJ2-5; 7 nucleotides match TRBD1. Germline CDR1 is SGHRS and CDR2 is YFSETQ. The V gene end was trimmed by 4 bases and the J gene end by 8 bases; junction bases not matched to a gene: 8. The CDR3 is 13 amino acids. In DNA form, the CDR3 reads TGCGCCAGCAGCATTCGCGGACAGGTTACCCAGTACTTC. Its translation is CASSIRGQVTQYF.

The chain is built from TRBV20-1 and TRBJ2-5; no firm D call. Germline V gene sequence: CDR1 DFQATT, CDR2 SNEGSKA (reference sequence). There are 11 residues in the CDR3. V was shortened by 5 bases and J by 5 bases, with 9 bases between the two germline ends. The CDR3 spells CSAAPGETQYF. The CDR3 DNA is TGCAGTGCTGCCCCCGGGGAGACCCAGTACTTC.

In its sample, this clonotype was seen many times. V is TRBV19 and J is TRBJ2-7, with 8 bases aligning to TRBD1. In germline, CDR1 is LNHDA, CDR2 SQIVND (reference sequence). The length of the CDR3 is 14 residues. Germline trimming cut 3 bases from V and 3 bases from J; bases unmatched to any gene: 4. CDR3 protein: CASSIGTGRYEQYF. The CDR3 nucleotides are TGTGCCAGTAGTATTGGGACAGGCCGCTACGAGCAGTACTTC.

This clonotype was recorded a few times. The chain uses TRBV3-1 and TRBJ1-1; no firm D call. Germline V gene sequence: CDR1 LGHDT, CDR2 YNNKEL (reference sequence). The V end lost 4 bases, the J end lost 4 bases, and 16 bases lay between the germline ends. CDR3 length equals 15 residues. The CDR3 DNA is TGTGCCAGCAGCCGAAGTGGGCCGGGTGGCACTGAAGCTTTCTTT. Its translation is CASSRSGPGGTEAFF.

In its sample, this clonotype was seen many times. The chain is built from TRBV24-1 and TRBJ2-3; 8 bases align to TRBD2. With 3 bases clipped from V and 6 bases from J, the junction kept 7 bases outside the gene matches. Germline-derived CDR1 and CDR2 are KGHDR and SFDVKD. The CDR3 is 15 residues long. CDR3 sequence: CATSDPRGAGDTQYF. The CDR3 nucleotides are TGTGCCACCAGTGATCCGCGGGGGGCCGGGGATACGCAGTATTTT.

This clonotype has a count of ten or more. V usage is TRBV7-9 and J usage is TRBJ2-3; 15 bases are shared with TRBD2. CDR1 is SEHNR and CDR2 is FQNEAQ in the germline V gene (reference sequence). The CDR3 covers 17 residues. After removal of 5 bases from V and 5 bases from J, the junction contained 8 bases not matched to a gene. CDR3 region: CASSKGLAGGIGDTQYF. CDR3 DNA sequence: TGTGCCAGCAGCAAGGGACTAGCGGGGGGTATAGGAGATACGCAGTATTTT.

The rearrangement joins TRBV9 to TRBJ2-3, with 9 bases matching TRBD1. This CDR3 spans 17 amino acids. Germline values: CDR1 SGDLS, CDR2 YYNGEE. Losses at the gene ends were 2 bases for V and 2 bases for J; bases not matched to a gene: 9. CDR3 DNA sequence: TGTGCCAGCAGCGTGGCCGGGACAGGGATCGACACAGATACGCAGTATTTT. Protein: CASSVAGTGIDTDTQYF.

This clonotype was picked up many times. The chain has TRBV6-4 and TRBJ2-7; 8 bases are a match to TRBD1. The germline CDR1 and CDR2 sequences are MRHNA and SNTAGT. This CDR3 contains 15 residues. After removal of 3 bases from V and 3 bases from J, the junction contained 7 bases not matched to a gene. CDR3 coding DNA: TGTGCCAGCAGTGATCGTTCAGGGGGCAACTACGAGCAGTACTTC. It yields the protein CASSDRSGGNYEQYF.

The gene calls are TRBV25-1 and TRBJ2-1; 8 nucleotides agree with TRBD2. Looked up from germline, CDR1 is MGHDK and CDR2 is SYGVNS. This CDR3 comprises 17 residues. The J segment lost 0 bases and the V segment lost 6 bases, leaving 10 bases of the junction unmatched. The CDR3 nucleotides read TGTGCCAGCAGCCGTGAGGTAGCGGGGAGCTCCTACAATGAGCAGTTCTTC. Translating it yields CASSREVAGSSYNEQFF.

This sequence joins TRBV10-3 and TRBJ1-4; D unresolved. CDR1 ENHRY and CDR2 SYGVKD come from the germline V gene. Trimming pared 0 bases from V and 4 bases from J, leaving 12 bases between. The CDR3 runs to 16 residues. CDR3 DNA: TGTGCCATCAGTGAGTCGTTGACGGCGTATAATGAAAAACTGTTTTTT. The encoded protein is CAISESLTAYNEKLFF.

This clonotype has more than one count but fewer than ten. This chain uses TRBV6-5 with TRBJ1-4; D remains ambiguous. V lost 0 bases, J lost 0 bases, and 17 bases lay in between. Germline CDR1 and CDR2: MNHEY and SVGAGI. CDR3 length: 19 amino acids. As DNA, the CDR3 is TGTGCCAGCAGTTACTCGAAGTCAGCTGGTATAGCAACTAATGAAAAACTGTTTTTT. Protein: CASSYSKSAGIATNEKLFF.

This clonotype was recorded at least ten times. CDR3 residues: CASSLATGTGNSPLHF. The CDR3 DNA reads as TGTGCCAGCAGCTTGGCCACTGGGACAGGGAATTCACCCCTCCACTTT. V usage is TRBV5-6 and J usage is TRBJ1-6; 9 positions match TRBD1. The germline CDR1 and CDR2 sequences are SGHDT and YYEEEE. CDR3 length equals 16 residues. V was pared by 0 bases and J by 7 bases, with 5 bases of the junction left unmatched.

This clonotype has just a few counts. The junction and the germline gene differ at one end; a read error may be behind it. In DNA form, the CDR3 reads TGCGCCAGCAGTGAGTCCGCGGAATACACTGAGGCTTTCTTT. It translates to CASSESAEYTEAFF. The rearrangement joins TRBV10-2 to TRBJ1-1; no definite D call. This CDR3 is built from 14 residues. CDR1 WSHSY and CDR2 SAAADI come from the germline V gene.

This clonotype was recorded at least ten times. V usage is TRBV15 and J usage is TRBJ1-1; possible D gene TRBD1, 5 bases. Germline CDR1 is LNHNV and CDR2 is YYDKDF (reference sequence). Deletions cut 0 bases from V and 1 base from J, with 9 bases between. This CDR3 is built from 15 residues. DNA for the CDR3: TGTGCCACCAGCAGAGATCGGACACCGAACACTGAAGCTTTCTTT. The encoded protein is CATSRDRTPNTEAFF.

Remarks on this clonotype: It may be a read error: a sequence one base away is much more abundant. This chain joins TRBV5-8 and TRBJ2-2, with 9 bases aligning to TRBD1. Germline lookup yields CDR1 SGHTS and CDR2 YDEGEE. This CDR3 is 15 amino acids long. The CDR3 loop reads CASSIGQGNTRELFF. The CDR3 coding sequence is TGTGCCAGCAGCATTGGACAGGGGAACACCAGGGAGCTGTTTTTT.

CDR3 amino acids: CASSQDGGNYQTGELFF. DNA for the CDR3: TGTGCCAGCAGCCAAGACGGGGGAAACTACCAAACCGGGGAGCTGTTTTTT. This chain links TRBV4-2 with TRBJ2-2; a possible D gene is TRBD2 (6 bases). Germline assignment: CDR1 LGHNA and CDR2 YNFKEQ. CDR3 size: 17 residues. V lost 0 bases and J 5 bases, leaving 16 bases between the germline ends.

In this sample, this clonotype turned up a few times. The chain employs TRBV25-1 and TRBJ2-7, with a tentative D call TRBD2 (5 bases). CDR3 length equals 15 residues. Trimming removed 3 bases from V and 0 bases from J, with 12 bases in between. Germline V gene lookup returns CDR1 MGHDK and CDR2 SYGVNS. The CDR3 DNA reads TGTGCCAGCAGTGACCCCCGGCTAGCCTCCTACGAGCAGTACTTC. It encodes CASSDPRLASYEQYF.

In this sample, this clonotype turned up many times. This may be a read error: a much more frequent sequence differs by one nucleotide. The rearrangement joins TRBV20-1 to TRBJ2-5; 13 positions agree with TRBD2. CDR3 size: 14 residues. The germline gives CDR1 DFQATT, CDR2 SNEGSKA (reference sequence). The CDR3 region is CSAGTSGMRETRYF. CDR3 DNA sequence: TGCAGTGCGGGGACTAGCGGGATGAGGGAGACCCGGTACTTC.

Concerning this clonotype: It may be a read error: a sequence one base away is much more abundant. The chain employs TRBV5-1 and TRBJ2-2, with D tentatively TRBD1 or TRBD2 (5 bases each). The length of the CDR3 is 14 residues. The germline V gene encodes CDR1 SGHRS and CDR2 YFSETQ. The DNA of the CDR3 is TGCGCCAGCAGCCTAAAGGGTAACACCGGGGACCTGTTTTTT. Translation gives CASSLKGNTGDLFF.

The chain couples TRBV11-2 to TRBJ2-1; 7 bases are a match to TRBD1. The CDR3 is made up of 16 amino acids. Trimming removed 6 bases from V and 8 bases from J; junction bases left unmatched: 16. CDR1 and CDR2 from the germline V gene are SGHAT and FQNNGV. This chain's CDR3 is CASSYAGTAKGDEQFF. The DNA of the CDR3 is TGTGCCAGCAGTTACGCCGGGACAGCGAAGGGCGATGAGCAGTTCTTC.

The V gene is TRBV28, the J gene TRBJ2-4, with 7 bases lining up with TRBD1. The V gene's germline CDR1 is MDHEN and CDR2 SYDVKM. CDR3 length equals 15 residues. Germline trimming cut 6 bases from V and 3 bases from J; bases unmatched to any gene: 8. Written as DNA, the CDR3 is TGTGCCAGCAGCACAAGACAGGGCAGCAAAAACATTCAGTACTTC. Protein sequence: CASSTRQGSKNIQYF.

The chain recombines TRBV2 with TRBJ1-1; D possibly corresponds to TRBD1 (6 bases). The ends were cut back, 4 bases at V and 1 base at J, with 10 bases in the middle. The CDR3 is 14 amino acids. Germline V CDR1 and CDR2: SNHLY, FYNNEI. CDR3 in DNA: TGTGCCAGCAGTGCGCCGACAGGGAACACTGAAGCTTTCTTT. Encoded protein: CASSAPTGNTEAFF.

The J gene is TRBJ2-1, the V gene TRBV10-3, with 7 bases identical to TRBD2. The J segment lost 4 bases and the V segment lost 2 bases, leaving 5 bases of the junction unmatched. This CDR3 is built from 15 residues. Germline V gene lookup returns CDR1 ENHRY and CDR2 SYGVKD. CDR3: CAISERSGEYNEQFF. CDR3 DNA: TGTGCCATCAGTGAGCGAAGCGGGGAGTACAATGAGCAGTTCTTC.

This clonotype was counted many times. The chain has TRBV7-2 and TRBJ2-1, with 7 bases that match TRBD2. From germline, CDR1 is SGHTA and CDR2 FQGNSA. The J segment lost 0 bases and the V segment lost 4 bases, leaving 3 bases of the junction unmatched. The CDR3 contains 15 residues. Written as DNA, the CDR3 is TGTGCCAGCAGCTCTAGCGGAAACTCCTACAATGAGCAGTTCTTC. Translation: CASSSSGNSYNEQFF.

V gene TRBV10-3 combines with J gene TRBJ2-6; unclear D gene. CDR3 length equals 12 residues. Germline lookup yields CDR1 ENHRY and CDR2 SYGVKD. V dropped 11 bases and J dropped 0 bases, with 5 bases sitting between them. The CDR3 DNA reads TGTGCCCTGAGCTCTGGGGCCAACGTCCTGACTTTC. Translation: CALSSGANVLTF.